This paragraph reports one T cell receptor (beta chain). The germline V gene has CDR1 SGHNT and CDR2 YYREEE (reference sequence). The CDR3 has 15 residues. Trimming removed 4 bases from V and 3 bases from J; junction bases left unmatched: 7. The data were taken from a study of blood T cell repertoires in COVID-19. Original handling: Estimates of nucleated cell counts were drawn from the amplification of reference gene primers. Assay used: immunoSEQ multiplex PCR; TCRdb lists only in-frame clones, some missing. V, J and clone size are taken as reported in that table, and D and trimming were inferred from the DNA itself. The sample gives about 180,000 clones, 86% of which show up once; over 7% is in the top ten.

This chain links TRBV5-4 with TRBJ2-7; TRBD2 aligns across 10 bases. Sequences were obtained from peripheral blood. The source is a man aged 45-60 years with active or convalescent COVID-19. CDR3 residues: CASSRSGLANYEQYF. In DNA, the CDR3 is TGTGCCAGCAGCCGATCGGGACTAGCGAACTACGAGCAGTACTTC.